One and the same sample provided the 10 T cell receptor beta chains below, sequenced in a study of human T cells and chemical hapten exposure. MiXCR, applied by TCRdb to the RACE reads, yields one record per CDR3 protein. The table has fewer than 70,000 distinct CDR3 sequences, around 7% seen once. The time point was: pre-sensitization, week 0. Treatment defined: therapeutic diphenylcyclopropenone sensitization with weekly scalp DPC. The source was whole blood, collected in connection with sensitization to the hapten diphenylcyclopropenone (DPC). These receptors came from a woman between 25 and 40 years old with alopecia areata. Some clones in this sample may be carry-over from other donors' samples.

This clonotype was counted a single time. CDR3 DNA: TGTGCCAGAAGCAAAGATCGTAAAGATAAAAGAACTAACGAGCAGTACTTC. Amino acids: CARSKDRKDKRTNEQYF. The chain links TRBV3-1 to TRBJ2-7; D not certain. The CDR3 has 17 residues. Deletions cut 9 bases from V and 5 bases from J, with 29 bases between. Germline loops: CDR1 LGHDT, CDR2 YNNKEL (reference sequence).

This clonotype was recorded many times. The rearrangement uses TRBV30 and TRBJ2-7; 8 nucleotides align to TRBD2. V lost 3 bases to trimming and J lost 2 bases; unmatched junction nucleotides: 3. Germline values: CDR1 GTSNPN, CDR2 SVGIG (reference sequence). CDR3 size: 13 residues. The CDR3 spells CAWSTSGAYEQYF. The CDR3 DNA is TGTGCCTGGAGCACTAGCGGAGCCTACGAGCAGTACTTC.

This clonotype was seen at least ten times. CDR3 in amino acids: CASSTNSGANVLTF. Written as DNA, the CDR3 is TGTGCCAGTAGTACCAACTCTGGGGCCAACGTCCTGACTTTC. The chain recombines TRBV19 with TRBJ2-6; the D is unclear. The CDR3 extends over 14 amino acids. Germline assignment: CDR1 LNHDA and CDR2 SQIVND (reference sequence). V gave up 4 bases and J gave up 0 bases, with 4 bases separating them.

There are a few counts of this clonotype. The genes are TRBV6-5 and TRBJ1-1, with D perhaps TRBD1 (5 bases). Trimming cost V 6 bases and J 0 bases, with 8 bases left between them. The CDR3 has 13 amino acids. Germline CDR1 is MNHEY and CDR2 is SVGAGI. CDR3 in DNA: TGTGCCAGCAGACGGGACGTGAACACTGAAGCTTTCTTT. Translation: CASRRDVNTEAFF.

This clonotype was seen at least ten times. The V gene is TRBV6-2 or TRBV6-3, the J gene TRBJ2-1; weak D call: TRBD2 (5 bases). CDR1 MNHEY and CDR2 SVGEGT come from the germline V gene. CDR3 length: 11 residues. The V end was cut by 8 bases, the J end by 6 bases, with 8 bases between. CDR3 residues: CASGRGNEQFF. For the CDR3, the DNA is TGTGCCAGCGGCCGGGGCAATGAGCAGTTCTTC.

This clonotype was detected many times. CDR3 nucleotides: TGTGCCATCAGGGGGTTTTCTAATTCACCCCTCCACTTT. Residues: CAIRGFSNSPLHF. The chain joins TRBV10-3 to TRBJ1-6; D is undetermined. V lost 6 bases and J 6 bases, leaving 9 bases between the germline ends. In germline, CDR1 is ENHRY, CDR2 SYGVKD. The CDR3 is 13 residues long.

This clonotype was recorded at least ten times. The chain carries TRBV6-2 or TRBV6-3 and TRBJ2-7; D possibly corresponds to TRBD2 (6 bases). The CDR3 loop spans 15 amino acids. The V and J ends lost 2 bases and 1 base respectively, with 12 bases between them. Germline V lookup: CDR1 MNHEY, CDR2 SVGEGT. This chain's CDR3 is CASSYDSGASYEQYF. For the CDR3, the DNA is TGTGCCAGCAGTTACGATAGCGGAGCGTCCTACGAGCAGTACTTC.

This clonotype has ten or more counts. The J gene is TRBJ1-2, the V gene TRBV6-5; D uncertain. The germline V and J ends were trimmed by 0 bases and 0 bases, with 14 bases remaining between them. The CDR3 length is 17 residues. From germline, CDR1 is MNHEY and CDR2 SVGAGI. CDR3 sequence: CASSYSIGATANYGYTF. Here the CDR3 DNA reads TGTGCCAGCAGTTACTCGATCGGAGCCACGGCTAACTATGGCTACACCTTC.

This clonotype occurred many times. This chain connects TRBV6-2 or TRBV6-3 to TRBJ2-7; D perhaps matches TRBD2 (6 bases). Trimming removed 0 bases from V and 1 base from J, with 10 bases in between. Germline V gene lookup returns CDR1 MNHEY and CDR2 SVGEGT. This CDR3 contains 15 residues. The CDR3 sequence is CASSYSRDGSYEQYF. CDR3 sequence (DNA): TGTGCCAGCAGTTACTCGCGGGACGGATCCTACGAGCAGTACTTC.

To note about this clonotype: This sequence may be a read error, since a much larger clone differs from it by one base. The CDR3 nucleotides are TGTGCCAGCCGCCCCGGCCGGGGGGAGAACACTGAAGCTTACTTT. Its protein product is CASRPGRGENTEAYF. The chain uses TRBV6-2 or TRBV6-3 and TRBJ1-1; D is perhaps TRBD1 (5 bases). CDR1 MNHEY and CDR2 SVGEGT come from the germline V gene. CDR3 length equals 15 residues.